This T cell receptor (beta chain) stems from a study of blood T cell repertoires in COVID-19. This CDR3 is built from 13 residues. V gave up 5 bases and J gave up 3 bases, with 10 bases separating them. Germline V gene lookup returns CDR1 SGHTA and CDR2 FQGTGA. Per the original data handling: Nucleated cell counts were estimated from reference gene primer amplification. Libraries were prepared by immunoSEQ multiplex PCR; TCRdb keeps only in-frame clonotypes and omits some of them. For V, J and clone size, that table is used; D and trimming come from the DNA. This table has 68,000 or so clones, around 88% appearing once.

The clonotype comes from a woman in her 70s with acute or convalescent COVID-19. The rearrangement links TRBV7-3 to TRBJ1-1; D possibly corresponds to TRBD1 (6 bases). Sequenced material: peripheral blood. CDR3 sequence (DNA): TGTGCCAGCAGCCCGGACAGCTACACTGAAGCTTTCTTT. Residues: CASSPDSYTEAFF.